These 31 T cell receptor beta chains came from one sample sequenced in a study of spatial heterogeneity in lung cancer. TCRdb re-analysed the 5' RACE reads in MiXCR, keeping a single row per CDR3 protein. The data contain under 75,000 distinct CDR3 sequences, roughly 7.9% of them seen just once; the ten biggest clones take up around 16%. Noted time point: sample taken at primary tumor resection. Sequencing was performed on whole RNA extracted from tumor and nontumor lung tissue, or from frozen PBMC, and the material was left unsorted. Sequences were derived from PBMCs, sampled at surgery. Receptors were obtained from a female donor with early-stage non-small cell lung cancer.

This clonotype was counted at least ten times. The CDR3 bases are TGTGCCAGCAGTGGCGGCAGGTTGTACGAGCAGTACTTC. Translating gives CASSGGRLYEQYF. J is TRBJ2-7 and V is TRBV6-1, with D hard to call. The V gene's germline CDR1 is MNHNS and CDR2 SASEGT. This CDR3 has 13 amino acids. V lost 4 bases and J lost 4, with 11 bases in between.

The gene calls are TRBV7-3 and TRBJ2-3; a weak D match, TRBD1 (6 bases). The CDR3 covers 15 residues. V was trimmed by 1 base and J by 4 bases, leaving 12 bases between them. CDR1 is SGHTA and CDR2 is FQGTGA in the germline V gene. The DNA for the CDR3 is TGTGCCAGCAGCTTAAACCAGGGGATCGCAGATACGCAGTATTTT. It translates to CASSLNQGIADTQYF.

The V gene is TRBV5-4, the J gene TRBJ2-1; D remains ambiguous. The CDR3 contains 13 residues. Trimming shortened V by 0 bases and J by 8 bases, and 9 bases separated the two germline ends. The germline V gene has CDR1 SGHNT and CDR2 YYREEE (reference sequence). The CDR3 DNA follows: TGTGCCAGCAGCTTGGAACAAGACGATGAGCAGTTCTTC. Translated: CASSLEQDDEQFF. The variable domain in full, with the rest retrieved from reference TRBV5-4 and TRBJ2-1, is ETGVTQSPTHLIKTRGQQVTLRCSSQSGHNTVSWYQQALGQGPQFIFQYYREEENGRGNFPPRFSGLQFPNYSSELNVNALELDDSALYLCASSLEQDDEQFFGPGTRLTVL.

V and J are TRBV20-1 and TRBJ2-1; D perhaps matches TRBD1 (6 bases). Germline CDR1 and CDR2: DFQATT and SNEGSKA (reference sequence). The CDR3 sequence is 12 residues long. Trimming removed 2 bases at V and 8 bases at J, with 10 bases between. The CDR3 is CSARRGYDEQFF. DNA for the CDR3: TGCAGTGCTAGAAGGGGGTACGATGAGCAGTTCTTC.

This sequence joins TRBV2 and TRBJ2-7; D may be TRBD2 (5 bases). Germline CDR1 is SNHLY and CDR2 is FYNNEI. The CDR3 has 13 amino acids. V dropped 6 bases and J dropped 6 bases, with 15 bases sitting between them. CDR3 coding DNA: TGTGCCAGCAGCGGTGGTGGAGGAGGCGAGCAGTACTTC. Protein: CASSGGGGGEQYF.

The chain recombines TRBV6-1 with TRBJ2-1, with D possibly TRBD1 on 6 matching bases. CDR3 length: 17 residues. V lost 6 bases and J 1 base, leaving 19 bases between the germline ends. Germline loops: CDR1 MNHNS, CDR2 SASEGT. The CDR3 loop reads CASSLLPQGPSYNEQFF. In DNA, the CDR3 is TGTGCCAGCAGCCTTCTGCCCCAGGGGCCATCCTACAATGAGCAGTTCTTC.

This clonotype was found a few times. The genes are TRBV20-1 and TRBJ2-1, with 8 bases aligning to TRBD1. Germline V gene sequence: CDR1 DFQATT, CDR2 SNEGSKA (reference sequence). This CDR3 spans 16 amino acids. J was trimmed by 7 bases and V by 1 base; bases with no gene match: 12. CDR3 DNA sequence: TGCAGTGCTAGAGCCCCGACAGGGGCAAAGGGAAATGAGCAGTTCTTC. Translation: CSARAPTGAKGNEQFF.

V gene TRBV20-1 combines with J gene TRBJ2-7, with 7 bases fitting TRBD1. V lost 6 bases to trimming and J lost 1 base; unmatched junction nucleotides: 6. The CDR3 contains 13 residues. CDR1 DFQATT and CDR2 SNEGSKA come from the germline V gene (reference sequence). The CDR3 nucleotides read TGCAGTGCGCCCACAGGGGTATCCTACGAGCAGTACTTC. Encoded protein: CSAPTGVSYEQYF.

This clonotype was recorded at least ten times. V usage is TRBV6-6 and J usage is TRBJ2-7; possible D gene TRBD2, 5 bases. The CDR3 consists of 12 residues. In germline, CDR1 is MNHNY, CDR2 SVGAGI (reference sequence). V dropped 2 bases and J dropped 6 bases, with 8 bases sitting between them. CDR3 nucleotides: TGTGCCAGCAGTTACGCTGGAGGCGAGCAGTACGTC. The encoded protein is CASSYAGGEQYV.

The chain has TRBV20-1 and TRBJ1-1; TRBD1 agrees at 12 bases. This CDR3 has 15 residues. V was pared by 3 bases and J by 6 bases, with 8 bases of the junction left unmatched. Germline CDR1 and CDR2: DFQATT and SNEGSKA (reference sequence). The CDR3 sequence is CSARGTGGGGAEAFF. CDR3 DNA sequence: TGCAGTGCTAGGGGGACAGGGGGCGGAGGAGCTGAAGCTTTCTTT.

This clonotype was counted ten times or more. V usage is TRBV5-6 and J usage is TRBJ2-7, with TRBD1 matching over 8 bases. CDR1 and CDR2 (germline): SGHDT, YYEEEE. V trimming: 4 bases; J trimming: 1 base; junction bases outside the gene matches: 7. The CDR3 length is 15 residues. CDR3 coding DNA: TGTGCCAGCAGCATCGGACAGGGATATTCCTACGAGCAGTACGTC. It yields the protein CASSIGQGYSYEQYV.

This clonotype was observed a handful of times. The chain combines TRBV10-3 with TRBJ2-7, with unresolved D. The CDR3 runs 13 residues. Trimming stripped 0 bases from V and 7 bases from J, with 10 bases between. Germline CDR1 ENHRY, CDR2 SYGVKD. DNA for the CDR3: TGTGCCATCAGTGAGTCGATGGTCCAGGAGCAGTACGTC. Encoded protein: CAISESMVQEQYV.

The V and J genes are TRBV7-2 and TRBJ1-6, with no clear D. The germline V and J ends were trimmed by 3 bases and 5 bases, with 8 bases remaining between them. This CDR3 spans 14 amino acids. Germline values: CDR1 SGHTA, CDR2 FQGNSA. The DNA for the CDR3 is TGTGCCAGCAGCTTCAACAGAGATAATTCACCCCTCCACTTT. This gives the protein CASSFNRDNSPLHF.

A note on this clonotype: One junction end does not reproduce the germline sequence, and a read error may be involved. The chain employs TRBV10-3 and TRBJ2-7, with D unresolved. The germline V gene encodes CDR1 ENHRY and CDR2 SYGVKD. This CDR3 has 12 amino acids. As DNA, the CDR3 is TGTACCATCAGTGAGGACTCCTACGAGCAGTACTTC. Its translation: CTISEDSYEQYF.

This clonotype appeared a few times. This chain's CDR3 is CATNWAENTGELFF. Written as DNA, the CDR3 is TGTGCCACCAATTGGGCGGAGAACACCGGGGAGCTGTTTTTT. The chain joins TRBV10-3 to TRBJ2-2; D unclear. CDR1 and CDR2 (germline): ENHRY, SYGVKD. This CDR3 is built from 14 residues. V lost 10 bases to trimming and J lost 1 base, with 13 bases between them.

V is TRBV7-9 and J is TRBJ2-3, with D perhaps matching TRBD1 or TRBD2 (5 bases each). The germline gives CDR1 SEHNR, CDR2 FQNEAQ (reference sequence). The germline V and J ends were trimmed by 5 bases and 3 bases, with 18 bases remaining between them. CDR3 length: 16 amino acids. CDR3 loop: CASSRDPLGSTDTQYF. The CDR3 DNA follows: TGTGCCAGCAGCCGGGACCCACTAGGATCAACAGATACGCAGTATTTT.

This clonotype has just a few counts. The chain links TRBV27 to TRBJ2-7; no definite D call. The CDR3 has 14 residues. Trimming shortened V by 2 bases and J by 0 bases, and 8 bases separated the two germline ends. Germline V gene lookup returns CDR1 MNHEY and CDR2 SMNVEV (reference sequence). The CDR3 spells CASSLGVSSYEQYF. The CDR3 DNA reads TGTGCCAGCAGTTTAGGGGTTAGCTCCTACGAGCAGTACTTC.

V gene TRBV20-1 combines with J gene TRBJ1-6; 7 bases match TRBD1. Per the germline V gene, CDR1 is DFQATT and CDR2 is SNEGSKA (reference sequence). The CDR3 covers 14 residues. V shed 1 base and J 8 bases; nucleotides not matched to a gene: 5. The DNA for the CDR3 is TGCAGTGCTAGAGCGGACAGGTGGGATTCACCCCTCCACTTT. Translated: CSARADRWDSPLHF.

In the case of this clonotype: This could be a read error, since a much larger clone is one nucleotide away. The chain has TRBV7-9 and TRBJ2-1; maybe TRBD2 (6 bases). Germline-derived CDR1 and CDR2 are SEHNR and FQNEAQ (reference sequence). This CDR3 spans 18 amino acids. The V and J ends lost 7 bases and 6 bases respectively, with 28 bases between them. This chain's CDR3 is CASTHGGVPRRTINEQFF. In DNA form, the CDR3 reads TGTGCCAGCACTCACGGCGGGGTCCCGAGGCGCACGATCAATGAGCAGTTCTTC.

Judged by abundance, this clonotype is medium-sized (0.01 to 0.1%). The chain carries TRBV7-2 and TRBJ1-1, with 8 bases aligning to TRBD1. The germline V gene has CDR1 SGHTA and CDR2 FQGNSA. The J segment lost 6 bases and the V segment lost 0 bases, leaving 6 bases of the junction unmatched. This CDR3 is built from 15 residues. The CDR3 loop reads CASSLAGLTGAEAFF. DNA for the CDR3: TGTGCCAGCAGCTTAGCGGGCCTGACAGGGGCTGAAGCTTTCTTT. The whole variable domain, remainder taken from reference TRBV7-2 and TRBJ1-1, is GAGVSQSPSNKVTEKGKDVELRCDPISGHTALYWYRQSLGQGLEFLIYFQGNSAPDKSGLPSDRFSAERTGGSVSTLTIQRTQQEDSAVYLCASSLAGLTGAEAFFGQGTRLTVV.

The chain recombines TRBV5-6 with TRBJ1-2; tentatively, D is TRBD1 (6 bases). This CDR3 is 15 amino acids long. Deletions cut 0 bases from V and 4 bases from J, with 13 bases between. CDR1 SGHDT and CDR2 YYEEEE come from the germline V gene. The CDR3 spells CASSLGGTGIYGYTF. The CDR3 DNA follows: TGTGCCAGCAGCTTGGGGGGTACAGGGATCTATGGCTACACCTTC.

This clonotype was counted between two and nine times. This chain links TRBV3-1 with TRBJ2-1; 9 bases match TRBD2. Unmatched junction bases numbered 5, after V lost 0 bases and J lost 2 bases. The germline gives CDR1 LGHDT, CDR2 YNNKEL (reference sequence). The CDR3 loop spans 17 amino acids. CDR3 loop: CASSQDWAGGTYNEQFF. DNA of the CDR3: TGTGCCAGCAGCCAAGATTGGGCGGGGGGGACCTACAATGAGCAGTTCTTC.

The V gene is TRBV6-6, the J gene TRBJ1-4; perhaps TRBD1 as D (5 bases). Trimming pared 7 bases from V and 1 base from J, leaving 13 bases between. CDR1 and CDR2 from the germline V gene are MNHNY and SVGAGI (reference sequence). This CDR3 has 15 amino acids. The CDR3 is CASTPRGGTNEKLFF. The CDR3 region has the DNA TGTGCCAGCACTCCTCGGGGGGGAACTAATGAAAAACTGTTTTTT.

This clonotype was counted ten times or more. The chain recombines TRBV28 with TRBJ2-7, with D possibly being TRBD2 (6 bases). Trimming took 6 bases from V and 2 from J, leaving 11 bases between them. The CDR3 loop spans 13 amino acids. CDR1 MDHEN and CDR2 SYDVKM come from the germline V gene. The CDR3 reads CASRMGLAYEQYV. As DNA, the CDR3 is TGTGCCAGCAGGATGGGACTTGCCTACGAGCAGTACGTC.

At least ten counts were recorded for this clonotype. The J gene is TRBJ1-1, the V gene TRBV5-6, with a weak D call TRBD1 (6 bases). CDR1 and CDR2 (germline): SGHDT, YYEEEE. The CDR3 totals 18 residues. V shed 0 bases and J shed 6 bases, with 24 bases lying between them. DNA of the CDR3: TGTGCCAGCAGCTTGGAAGGACCTACAGGGACCACCGACGCTGAAGCTTTCTTT. Translation gives CASSLEGPTGTTDAEAFF. The complete variable domain, with remaining parts taken from reference TRBV5-6 and TRBJ1-1, reads DAGVTQSPTHLIKTRGQQVTLRCSPKSGHDTVSWYQQALGQGPQFIFQYYEEEERQRGNFPDRFSGHQFPNYSSELNVNALLLGDSALYLCASSLEGPTGTTDAEAFFGQGTRLTVV.

This clonotype appeared a few times. The rearrangement joins TRBV5-1 to TRBJ2-1; D is uncertain. V gave up 1 base and J gave up 4 bases, with 12 bases separating them. CDR3 length: 15 residues. Germline CDR1 SGHRS, CDR2 YFSETQ. This CDR3 is CASSLRFRAYNEQFF. The CDR3 coding sequence is TGCGCCAGCAGCTTGAGGTTTAGGGCGTACAATGAGCAGTTCTTC.

This clonotype has ten or more counts. V usage is TRBV7-9 and J usage is TRBJ1-2, with 7 bases lining up with TRBD1. V was clipped by 0 bases and J by 2 bases; unmatched bases: 0. This CDR3 spans 14 amino acids. Germline V gives CDR1 SEHNR, CDR2 FQNEAQ (reference sequence). CDR3 nucleotides: TGTGCCAGCAGCTTAGCGACAGGGAACTATGGCTACACCTTC. It codes for CASSLATGNYGYTF.

This clonotype showed up many times. This chain links TRBV7-3 with TRBJ2-5; D is possibly TRBD1 (5 bases). Germline assignment: CDR1 SGHTA and CDR2 FQGTGA. The CDR3 is 15 amino acids. Trimming removed 4 bases at V and 2 bases at J, with 14 bases between. As DNA, the CDR3 is TGTGCCAGCAGCTATACAGGCAGGGCACAAGAGACCCAGTACTTC. Protein product: CASSYTGRAQETQYF.

This clonotype was seen only a few times. The chain is built from TRBV11-3 and TRBJ1-1; D gene ambiguous. The ends were cut back, 5 bases at V and 1 base at J, with 5 bases in the middle. The V gene's germline CDR1 is SGHNT and CDR2 YENEEA. The CDR3 runs 12 residues. The CDR3, as DNA: TGTGCCAGCAGCCGTAGGAACACTGAAGCTTTCTTT. This codes for CASSRRNTEAFF.

This clonotype was detected a few times. The gene calls are TRBV20-1 and TRBJ1-2; TRBD1 aligns across 11 bases. Trimming took 3 bases from V and 10 from J; bases not matched to a gene: 13. CDR1 DFQATT and CDR2 SNEGSKA come from the germline V gene (reference sequence). The CDR3 contains 15 residues. The CDR3 spells CSARGSHRDRGIYTF. CDR3 sequence (DNA): TGCAGTGCTAGGGGCTCACACCGGGACAGGGGGATCTACACCTTC.

The V gene is TRBV20-1, the J gene TRBJ1-2; D gene ambiguous. The V and J ends lost 1 base and 5 bases respectively, with 23 bases between them. Germline assignment: CDR1 DFQATT and CDR2 SNEGSKA (reference sequence). This CDR3 has 17 residues. This CDR3 is CSARVMSGNPKGYGYTF. The CDR3 DNA reads as TGCAGTGCTAGAGTTATGTCAGGAAACCCGAAAGGATATGGCTACACCTTC.